This is a list of T cell receptor beta chains from one sample in a study of shared clonotypes between healthy human individuals. Assay: immunoSEQ multiplex PCR; the TCRdb copy retains only in-frame clones and omits some. Of hundreds of thousands of clones in the sample, almost 95% were seen once. Sequencing was carried out using naive CD8+ T cells sorted from blood. These receptors came from a man aged 30 to 45 in good health. The CDR3 runs from the conserved cysteine through the conserved F or W. D genes are given only for firm matches. Part of the rows lack a size; the others show once, few, many or a class for expanded clones.

d_call	j_call	v_call	clone_size	cdr3_aa	cdr3_nt
-	TRBJ1-4	TRBV7-9	-	CASGSFVATNEKLFF	TGTGCCAGCGGGTCTTTTGTTGCAACTAATGAAAAACTGTTTTTT
TRBD2	TRBJ2-1	TRBV7-8	-	CASSLLGILAGLSSYNEQFF	TGTGCCAGCAGCTTATTAGGAATACTAGCGGGACTAAGCTCCTACAATGAGCAGTTCTTC
-	TRBJ1-2	TRBV7-6	few	CASSPGQSYGYTF	TGTGCCAGCAGCCCAGGACAGAGCTATGGCTACACCTTC
-	TRBJ1-4	TRBV18	-	CASSPSGFATNEKLFF	TGTGCCAGCTCACCATCCGGATTTGCAACTAATGAAAAACTGTTTTTT
-	TRBJ2-5	TRBV27	once	CASSPSGDRETQYF	TGTGCCAGCAGTCCATCGGGAGATCGAGAGACCCAGTACTTC
-	TRBJ1-2	TRBV7-9	-	CASSLGETEEHFGYTF	TGTGCCAGCAGCTTAGGGGAGACGGAGGAGCACTTTGGCTACACCTTC
TRBD1	TRBJ1-3	TRBV5-8	-	CASRTGQGASSGNTIYF	TGTGCCAGCAGAACGGGACAGGGTGCCTCCTCTGGAAACACCATATATTTT
TRBD1	TRBJ2-3	TRBV5-1	-	CASSLYPGTGSIADTQYF	TGCGCCAGCAGCTTATATCCCGGGACAGGGAGTATTGCAGATACGCAGTATTTT
-	TRBJ2-6	TRBV7-9	-	CASRSVAPESSGANVLTF	TGTGCCAGCAGGTCTGTGGCTCCGGAAAGCTCTGGGGCCAACGTCCTGACTTTC
TRBD1	TRBJ2-5	TRBV11-2	-	CASSFGTGDETQYF	TGTGCCAGCAGCTTCGGGACAGGGGATGAGACCCAGTACTTC